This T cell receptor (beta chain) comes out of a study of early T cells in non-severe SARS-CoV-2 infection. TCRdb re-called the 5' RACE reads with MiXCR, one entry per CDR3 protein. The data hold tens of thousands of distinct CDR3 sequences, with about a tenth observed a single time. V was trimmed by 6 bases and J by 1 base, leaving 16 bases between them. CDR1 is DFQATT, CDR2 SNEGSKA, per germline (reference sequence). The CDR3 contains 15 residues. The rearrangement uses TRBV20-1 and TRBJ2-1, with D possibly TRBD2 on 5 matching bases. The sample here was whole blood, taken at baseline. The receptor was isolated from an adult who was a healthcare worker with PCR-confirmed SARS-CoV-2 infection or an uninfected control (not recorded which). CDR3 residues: CSASHSERSYNEQFF. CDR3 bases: TGCAGTGCCAGTCATAGCGAGAGGTCCTACAATGAGCAGTTCTTC.